This TCR beta chain is drawn from a study of blood T cell repertoires in COVID-19. Across the whole study: The United States, Italy and Spain provided the acute and convalescent COVID-19 samples. Sample material is recorded as cDNA or gDNA derived from T cells, B-cell-depleted T cells, or PBMCs.

Data came from immunoSEQ multiplex PCR; TCRdb stores just in-frame clones and leaves some out. The repertoire holds 200,000 to 300,000 clones, roughly 86% seen once, with 5.2% in the top ten. The CDR3 runs 17 residues. Trimming took 0 bases from V and 2 from J; bases not matched to a gene: 8. Seattle participants joined during active infection and were tracked over time. The clonotype originates from a woman aged 55-69 years with COVID-19, enrolled during active disease. Sequencing was carried out using peripheral blood. The chain links TRBV23-1 to TRBJ2-5; 8 bases align to TRBD1. TRBV23-1 is designated an ORF whose function remains uncertain. The CDR3 DNA reads as TGCGCCAGCAGTCAATCCGGGACAGGCACATTACAAGAGACCCAGTACTTC. Translating it yields CASSQSGTGTLQETQYF.